One T cell receptor beta chain is described in this entry. Its binding antigen is unknown. Base-call qualities are not available, and no considerably larger clone is one nucleotide away. Other nucleotide sequences from this sample produce the same CDR3. TCRbeta CDR3 regions were amplified from genomic DNA by means of the immunoSEQ Assay, a bias-controlled multiplex PCR. The original pipeline was this. The number of nucleated cells in each sample was estimated by amplification of reference gene primers within the assay. To quantify the absolute abundance of each unique TCRbeta CDR3 rearrangement, sequence reads were collapsed and filtered. For each sample, productive Simpson clonality was calculated as the square root of Simpson's diversity index across productive rearrangements. What TCRdb holds here is the immuneACCESS table cut down to in-frame rearrangements. Part of the clones is not present; checked against another copy, under half of the missing clones reflect an unresolved V gene, and the others are unexplained. V and J calls and clone size are copied from that table; D and trimming were computed from the DNA. The sample data list around 230,000 clones, and roughly 86% of these were observed just once. Around 4% of the sample belongs to the ten largest clones.

Enrolling through a virtual design, the prospective study's participants ranged in age from roughly 18 to 90 years and lived across more than 20 United States geographic areas. To assign participants to cohorts, the prospective study relied on clinical history that participants themselves reported in a screening survey and a study questionnaire. In the prospective study, mobile phlebotomists collected whole blood, serum and a nasopharyngeal or oropharyngeal swab from each participant. Prospective study participants could optionally give additional blood draws and questionnaires over a roughly 2-month period. Before DNA extraction, blood samples from the prospective study were shipped at room temperature or frozen. CDR1 MNHEY and CDR2 SMNVEV were looked up in the germline V gene (reference sequence). V is reduced by 2 bases and J by 4 bases, leaving a spacing of 8 bases between them. The CDR3 runs 13 amino acids, cysteine and phenylalanine included. Of the read, only the CDR3 DNA is kept; its 39 bases are in frame from base 1.

This specimen comes from a study of blood T cell repertoires in COVID-19 (dated by TCRdb to 2018 to 2021). Notes on the research overall: Samples from collaborators originated in the United States, Italy and Spain and spanned both the acute and convalescent phases of COVID-19. The prospective study material was composed of cDNA or gDNA derived from T cells, B-cell-depleted T cells, or PBMCs. The dataset comprised deeply sampled blood TCRbeta repertoires from subjects exposed to, actively infected with, or recovered from COVID-19. A freely available public database, intended as a resource for researchers studying the immune response to SARS-CoV-2, is where the repertoires were released. The samples were drawn from the first 160 participants of the ongoing ImmuneRACE study and from 1,254 subjects provided by 6 global collaborators. A de-identified subject ID, COVID-19 status, age in years and sex were almost always included in the sample metadata. Where HLA class I and class II types were available, the types were taken from metadata supplied by the sample provider, not from assay-based typing. Overall results and qualifications from the work: Clinical and demographic metadata were provided uncurated, with the amount varying by source and participant.

The rearrangement combines TRBV27 with TRBJ1-2, with the D segment identity uncertain. What was sequenced was PBMCs or T cells enriched from blood (not recorded which). The TCR was taken from a woman younger than 45 with acute COVID-19. The bases are TGTGCCAGCAGTTTAGGAGGTCTCTATGGCTACACCTTC. Its translation is CASSLGGLYGYTF.